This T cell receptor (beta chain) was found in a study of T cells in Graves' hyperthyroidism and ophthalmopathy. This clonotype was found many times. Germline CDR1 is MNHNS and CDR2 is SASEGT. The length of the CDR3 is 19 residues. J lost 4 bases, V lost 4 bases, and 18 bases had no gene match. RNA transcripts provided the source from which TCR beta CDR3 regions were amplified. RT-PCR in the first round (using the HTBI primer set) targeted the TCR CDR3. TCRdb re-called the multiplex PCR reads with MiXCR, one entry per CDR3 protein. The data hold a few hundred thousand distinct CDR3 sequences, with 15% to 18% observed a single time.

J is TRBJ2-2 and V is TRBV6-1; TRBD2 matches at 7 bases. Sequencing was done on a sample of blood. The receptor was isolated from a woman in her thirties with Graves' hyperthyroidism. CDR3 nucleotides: TGTGCCAGCAGTGGGCTCACCGGTAGGACGGTAGCGGGCACCGGGGAGCTGTTTTTT. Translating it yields CASSGLTGRTVAGTGELFF.